This T cell receptor (beta chain) was captured in a study of shared clonotypes between healthy human individuals. The study, taken as a whole, reports: Clonotypes not shared had lower generation probabilities than those common to all four donors. In the sorted subsets, rarefaction showed sequencing was incomplete despite large depth. With a handful of donors compared, about 5.2% of naive CD4 clonotypes were shared.

When replicate PCRs were run on sorted subsets, they used about 200 ng DNA, approximately 27,000 T cell genomes. Only in-frame clones appear in the TCRdb table, and some are missing; sequencing was by immunoSEQ multiplex PCR. The sample has about 2.3 million clones, 85% to 95% seen once. The CDR3 spans 14 residues. V was clipped by 2 bases and J by 1 base, with 8 bases between them. CDR1 is SGHRS, CDR2 YFSETQ, per germline. Only one count was recorded for this clone. Its specificity is unknown. Within the sample, other DNA sequences also encode this same CDR3. The J gene is TRBJ2-3, the V gene TRBV5-1; maybe TRBD2 (6 bases). This sequence originates from a man aged 18 to 29 in good health. Some clones in this sample may be carry-over from other donors' samples. The sequenced sample consisted of naive CD4+ T cells from PBMCs. The sample's subset: CD45RA+ positively selected. CDR3 sequence reads: CASSFGGGTDTQYF. In nucleotides, the CDR3 is TGCGCCAGCAGCTTCGGGGGTGGCACAGATACGCAGTATTTT.